This T cell receptor (beta chain) was sequenced during a study of blood T cell repertoires in COVID-19. This table comes from immunoSEQ multiplex PCR, and its TCRdb copy is limited to in-frame clones, with some not included. Among just over 300,000 clones listed, 85% to 90% were seen once. J lost 7 bases, V lost 2 bases, and 8 bases had no gene match. The CDR3 runs to 16 residues. Germline V lookup: CDR1 LNHDA, CDR2 SQIVND (reference sequence). The rearrangement links TRBV19 to TRBJ2-1; 10 bases fit TRBD2. The TCR comes from a man aged 25-45 years who had recovered from COVID-19. The sequenced sample was PBMCs or T cells enriched from blood (not recorded which). The CDR3 DNA is TGTGCCAGTAGTATAATCCCAGCGGGAGGGGGGAATGAGCAGTTCTTC. Its translation: CASSIIPAGGGNEQFF. The whole variable domain, filled in from reference TRBV19 and TRBJ2-1, reads DGGITQSPKYLFRKEGQNVTLSCEQNLNHDAMYWYRQDPGQGLRLIYYSQIVNDFQKGDIAEGYSVSREKKESFPLTVTSAQKNPTAFYLCASSIIPAGGGNEQFFGPGTRLTVL.